There are many counts of the clone carrying this T cell receptor (beta chain). The antigen is undetermined. The sample is drawn from a study of CD8 T cells in ankylosing spondylitis. V was clipped by 5 bases and J by 4 bases, with 15 bases between them. Germline CDR1 SNHLY, CDR2 FYNNEI. CDR3 length: 15 amino acids. Findings and limits, study-wide: Reports say disease-linked clones showed up significantly more in matched ankylosing spondylitis synovial fluid.

Each TCR beta library was made by quantitative 5'-RACE that incorporated molecular barcodes. TCRdb reanalysed the 5' RACE reads using MiXCR and keeps one entry per CDR3 protein. Among around 210,000 distinct CDR3 sequences listed, approximately 7.6% were seen once. This receptor was obtained from a female donor with ankylosing spondylitis or in good health (not recorded which). The chain recombines TRBV2 with TRBJ1-5, with D possibly TRBD1 on 6 matching bases. The sample was blood, either unsorted or a sorted T cell fraction (not recorded which). The CDR3 here is CASSRQGSDNQPQHF. CDR3 in DNA: TGTGCCAGCAGTAGGCAGGGGTCGGATAATCAGCCCCAGCATTTT.